Each of the 5 T cell receptor beta chains below was sequenced from the same sample in a study of T cells in localized non-small cell lung cancer. Assay used: immunoSEQ multiplex PCR; TCRdb lists only in-frame clones, some missing. The data hold approximately 65,000 clones, with roughly 79% observed a single time. The material was PBMCs, obtained before any cancer treatment. These receptors came from a man aged 40 to 69 with stage II lung adenocarcinoma.

The chain combines TRBV6-1 with TRBJ1-4, with D unresolved. This CDR3 is 16 amino acids long. The germline gives CDR1 MNHNS, CDR2 SASEGT. Trimming removed 2 bases from V and 0 bases from J, with 10 bases in between. The CDR3 DNA reads as TGTGCCAGCAGTGAACAGCATAGATCAACTAATGAAAAACTGTTTTTT. Its translation is CASSEQHRSTNEKLFF.

This chain joins TRBV11-2 and TRBJ2-1; 9 bases align to TRBD2. The junction had 8 bases not matched to a gene; V was cut back by 4 bases and J by 4 bases. The CDR3 covers 16 residues. Per germline, CDR1 SGHAT and CDR2 FQNNGV. CDR3 region: CASSYFSGSWYNEQFF. DNA for the CDR3: TGTGCCAGCAGCTATTTTAGCGGGAGCTGGTACAATGAGCAGTTCTTC.

V is TRBV18 and J is TRBJ2-1; the D gene is possibly TRBD2 (6 bases). The CDR3 consists of 13 residues. V was cut by 3 bases and J by 10 bases, with 13 bases left in between. The V gene's germline CDR1 is KGHSH and CDR2 LQKENI. CDR3: CASSPSNLAEQFF. Written as DNA, the CDR3 is TGTGCCAGCTCACCCTCTAACCTAGCGGAGCAGTTCTTC. The full variable domain, its missing parts supplied by reference TRBV18 and TRBJ2-1, is NAGVMQNPRHLVRRRGQEARLRCSPMKGHSHVYWYRQLPEEGLKFMVYLQKENIIDESGMPKERFSAEFPKEGPSILRIQQVVRGDSAAYFCASSPSNLAEQFFGPGTRLTVL.

The chain joins TRBV11-3 to TRBJ2-7; TRBD1 agrees at 7 bases. This CDR3 region has 13 residues. J lost 3 bases, V lost 2 bases, and 1 base had no gene match. From germline, CDR1 is SGHNT and CDR2 YENEEA. The CDR3 reads CASSLHRGYEQYF. The CDR3 nucleotides are TGTGCCAGCAGCTTACACAGGGGCTACGAGCAGTACTTC.

The rearrangement links TRBV6-5 to TRBJ1-1; 8 bases map to TRBD1. There are 13 residues in the CDR3. In germline, CDR1 is MNHEY, CDR2 SVGAGI. V shed 6 bases and J 0 bases; nucleotides not matched to a gene: 0. CDR3 nucleotide sequence: TGTGCCAGCAGGGACAGGGTGAACACTGAAGCTTTCTTT. It encodes CASRDRVNTEAFF.